A single sample gave rise to the 32 T cell receptor beta chains below, sequenced in a study of T cell responses to AZD1222 COVID-19 vaccine. TCRdb keeps only in-frame clones here, not all; method: immunoSEQ multiplex PCR. The table shows 90,000 to 150,000 clones, with about 89% occurring only once. The material sequenced was peripheral blood, taken on day 0 of AZD1222 vaccination. These receptors originate from an adult in good health.

This clone appeared a single time. The chain is built from TRBV4-2 and TRBJ1-4; D uncertain. Germline V gene sequence: CDR1 LGHNA, CDR2 YNFKEQ. The V end was cut by 3 bases, the J end by 3 bases, with 11 bases between. CDR3 size: 15 residues. CDR3 DNA sequence: TGTGCCAGCAGCCAGGGGTCGGGGTCTAATGAAAAACTGTTTTTT. The encoded protein is CASSQGSGSNEKLFF.

The chain uses TRBV15 and TRBJ1-2; maybe TRBD1 (5 bases). The CDR3 has 18 residues. V was trimmed by 0 bases and J by 0 bases, leaving 17 bases between them. The germline gives CDR1 LNHNV, CDR2 YYDKDF (reference sequence). The CDR3 DNA reads TGTGCCACCAGCAGAGAAAGTGGTCTGGGGGGAGCTAACTATGGCTACACCTTC. Protein product: CATSRESGLGGANYGYTF.

The V call is TRBV5-4, the J call TRBJ1-6; D uncertain. Germline loops: CDR1 SGHNT, CDR2 YYREEE (reference sequence). The CDR3 has 16 amino acids. Between the trimmed V and J ends, which lost 0 bases and 1 base, there was a span of 8 bases. The CDR3 bases are TGTGCCAGCAGCTTGGAGATGGGGTCCTATAATTCACCCCTCCACTTT. As protein: CASSLEMGSYNSPLHF.

The chain recombines TRBV7-9 with TRBJ2-3; 8 bases fit TRBD2. V lost 5 bases, J lost 4 bases, and 11 bases stayed unmatched. Germline V gene data show CDR1 as SEHNR and CDR2 as FQNEAQ (reference sequence). The CDR3 spans 16 residues. The CDR3, as DNA: TGTGCCAGCAGCCCGCCCGGGACTAGAGTTGCAGATACGCAGTATTTT. This translates into CASSPPGTRVADTQYF.

This chain links TRBV19 with TRBJ1-1; possibly TRBD1 for D (5 bases). Germline V gene sequence: CDR1 LNHDA, CDR2 SQIVND (reference sequence). This CDR3 has 16 residues. V lost 6 bases and J lost 2, with 19 bases in between. In nucleotides, the CDR3 is TGTGCCAGTAGGGGACCCCGGACGGGGCCCAACACTGAAGCTTTCTTT. Translating gives CASRGPRTGPNTEAFF.

The genes are TRBV6-1 and TRBJ1-5, with 7 bases aligning to TRBD1. The J segment lost 3 bases and the V segment lost 0 bases, leaving 2 bases of the junction unmatched. Germline V gene lookup returns CDR1 MNHNS and CDR2 SASEGT. The CDR3 is made up of 15 amino acids. The CDR3 loop is CASSEAGGVNQPQHF. CDR3 sequence (DNA): TGTGCCAGCAGTGAAGCAGGGGGCGTCAATCAGCCCCAGCATTTT.

This chain joins TRBV18 and TRBJ1-3; possible D gene TRBD1, 5 bases. From germline, CDR1 is KGHSH and CDR2 LQKENI. The V gene lost 6 bases and the J gene lost 0 bases, with 12 bases spanning the gap. CDR3 length: 15 residues. CDR3 region: CASSGGTHSGNTIYF. The CDR3 coding sequence is TGTGCCAGCTCGGGAGGGACCCACTCTGGAAACACCATATATTTT.

This chain joins TRBV6-5 and TRBJ1-2; D might be TRBD1 (5 bases). Germline V gene data show CDR1 as MNHEY and CDR2 as SVGAGI. There are 14 residues in the CDR3. V was cut by 2 bases and J by 4 bases, with 11 bases left in between. The CDR3 loop reads CASSYRLGAYGYTF. The CDR3 DNA reads TGTGCCAGCAGTTACCGGTTAGGGGCCTATGGCTACACCTTC.

The chain joins TRBV21-1 to TRBJ2-2. TRBV21-1 is designated a pseudogene. The CDR3 spans 13 residues. The CDR3 reads CASSKRYGRELFF. The CDR3 bases are TGTGCCAGCAGCAAACGATACGGCCGGGAGCTGTTTTTT.

This sequence joins TRBV14 and TRBJ1-4, with D tentatively TRBD1 (5 bases). Deletions cut 0 bases from V and 8 bases from J, with 13 bases between. The germline V gene has CDR1 SGHDN and CDR2 FVKESK. The CDR3 is 15 residues long. CDR3 region: CASSQEWGLEEKLFF. CDR3 coding DNA: TGTGCCAGCAGCCAAGAGTGGGGCCTTGAAGAAAAACTGTTTTTT.

CDR3 nucleotide sequence: TGTGCCAGCAGCTCCGGGACTAGCAGCGAGCAGTACTTC. Amino acid sequence: CASSSGTSSEQYF. The rearrangement links TRBV7-3 to TRBJ2-7, with 9 bases identical to TRBD2. The CDR3 runs to 13 residues. V dropped 4 bases and J dropped 6; count of bases not matched to a gene: 4. Germline V lookup: CDR1 SGHTA, CDR2 FQGTGA.

As DNA, the CDR3 is TGCGCCAGCAGCCCAACACTAGCGGGAGGGGCGAAGCAGTACTTC. Encoded protein: CASSPTLAGGAKQYF. V is TRBV5-1 and J is TRBJ2-7, with 13 nucleotides matching TRBD2. Germline values: CDR1 SGHRS, CDR2 YFSETQ. V was pared by 4 bases and J by 8 bases, with 9 bases of the junction left unmatched. The CDR3 runs to 15 residues.

The genes are TRBV9 and TRBJ1-2; possibly TRBD1 for D (5 bases). Trimming cost V 4 bases and J 4 bases, with 11 bases left between them. CDR3 length: 13 residues. CDR1 is SGDLS, CDR2 YYNGEE, per germline. As DNA, the CDR3 is TGTGCCAGCAGCCCGGGACCGGTCTATGGCTACACCTTC. Protein: CASSPGPVYGYTF.

The V gene is TRBV7-8, the J gene TRBJ1-2, with a weak D call TRBD1 (5 bases). This CDR3 contains 15 residues. V was pared by 5 bases and J by 4 bases, with 17 bases between. The germline CDR1 and CDR2 sequences are SGHVS and FQNEAQ. The CDR3 nucleotides read TGTGCCAGCAGCCTGGGGCAGGCGCAAGGCTATGGCTACACCTTC. Translating it yields CASSLGQAQGYGYTF.

The chain is built from TRBV19 and TRBJ1-2, with a possible D match to TRBD1 (5 bases). The CDR3 loop spans 14 amino acids. From germline, CDR1 is LNHDA and CDR2 SQIVND (reference sequence). The ends were cut back, 7 bases at V and 8 bases at J, with 20 bases in the middle. The CDR3 DNA is TGTGCCAGTACCGGGGGGATCGGCCTATCGGGCTACACCTTC. Translated: CASTGGIGLSGYTF.

The gene calls are TRBV6-1 and TRBJ1-1; D is unclear. The CDR3 sequence is 13 residues long. Trimming cost V 3 bases and J 4 bases, with 9 bases left between them. Germline assignment: CDR1 MNHNS and CDR2 SASEGT. CDR3 protein: CASSDGGSTEAFF. In nucleotides, the CDR3 is TGTGCCAGCAGTGATGGAGGGAGCACTGAAGCTTTCTTT.

This CDR3 is CATSEASGSYNEQFF. The CDR3, as DNA: TGTGCCACCAGTGAGGCTAGCGGGAGTTACAATGAGCAGTTCTTC. The rearrangement uses TRBV24-1 and TRBJ2-1; 10 positions agree with TRBD2. The CDR3 has 15 amino acids. Germline V gene data show CDR1 as KGHDR and CDR2 as SFDVKD. Unmatched junction bases numbered 3, after V lost 4 bases and J lost 4 bases.

The V and J genes are TRBV6-6 and TRBJ2-7, with D perhaps matching TRBD1 or TRBD2 (7 bases each). This CDR3 has 13 amino acids. The germline gives CDR1 MNHNY, CDR2 SVGAGI (reference sequence). With 5 bases removed from V and 7 bases from J, the gap between germline ends came to 15 bases. DNA of the CDR3: TGTGCCAGCAGTACTCAGGGGGGGGGAGAGCAGTACTTC. This gives the protein CASSTQGGGEQYF.

The genes are TRBV9 and TRBJ1-1; 7 bases align to TRBD1. Germline-derived CDR1 and CDR2 are SGDLS and YYNGEE. The CDR3 length is 13 residues. The V segment lost 3 bases and the J segment 5 bases; nucleotides outside the gene matches: 4. CDR3 coding DNA: TGTGCCAGCAGCGGGGACAGCAGGACTGAAGCTTTCTTT. Translated: CASSGDSRTEAFF. Drawing the rest from reference TRBV9 and TRBJ1-1, the complete variable domain is DSGVTQTPKHLITATGQRVTLRCSPRSGDLSVYWYQQSLDQGLQFLIQYYNGEERAKGNILERFSAQQFPDLHSELNLSSLELGDSALYFCASSGDSRTEAFFGQGTRLTVV.

The chain uses TRBV6-6 and TRBJ1-4; no reliable D call. The germline CDR1 and CDR2 sequences are MNHNY and SVGAGI (reference sequence). Trimming took off 7 bases at V and 5 bases at J, with 11 bases between the two ends. The CDR3 spans 13 residues. CDR3 DNA sequence: TGTGCCAGCACGCACAGAAAAAATGAAAAACTGTTTTTT. Translating gives CASTHRKNEKLFF.

Written as DNA, the CDR3 is TGTGCCAGCTCACCGGGACCCAATCAAGCTAACTATGGCTACACCTTC. Amino acid sequence: CASSPGPNQANYGYTF. The chain carries TRBV18 and TRBJ1-2, with TRBD1 as a possible D gene (5 bases). The CDR3 covers 16 residues. The ends were cut back, 3 bases at V and 0 bases at J, with 14 bases in the middle. The germline V gene has CDR1 KGHSH and CDR2 LQKENI.

V usage is TRBV19 and J usage is TRBJ1-5; D remains unclear. This CDR3 is 15 amino acids long. V lost 3 bases and J 7 bases, leaving 16 bases between the germline ends. CDR1 is LNHDA and CDR2 is SQIVND in the germline V gene (reference sequence). The CDR3 DNA reads TGTGCCAGTAGTATCCGTTTGTCGAGCGGGCAGCCCCAGCATTTT. Protein: CASSIRLSSGQPQHF. Full variable domain (outside the CDR3, taken from reference TRBV19 and TRBJ1-5): DGGITQSPKYLFRKEGQNVTLSCEQNLNHDAMYWYRQDPGQGLRLIYYSQIVNDFQKGDIAEGYSVSREKKESFPLTVTSAQKNPTAFYLCASSIRLSSGQPQHFGDGTRLSIL.

The chain couples TRBV6-5 to TRBJ1-2; perhaps TRBD1 as D (6 bases). The CDR3 extends over 13 amino acids. Germline lookup yields CDR1 MNHEY and CDR2 SVGAGI. Deletions cut 7 bases from V and 6 bases from J, with 15 bases between. CDR3 nucleotide sequence: TGTGCCAGCACCCCGAGCGGGGGCAATGGCTACACCTTC. This encodes CASTPSGGNGYTF.

The CDR3 DNA reads TGTGCCTGGAGCGTTCCCTTCCGGGACAGGGCTAATCAGCCCCAGCATTTT. Translated, it gives CAWSVPFRDRANQPQHF. This chain uses TRBV30 with TRBJ1-5; 9 bases align to TRBD1. The length of the CDR3 is 17 residues. V was clipped by 3 bases and J by 4 bases; unmatched bases: 13. From germline, CDR1 is GTSNPN and CDR2 SVGIG (reference sequence). Full variable domain (remainder filled in from reference TRBV30 and TRBJ1-5): SQTIHQWPATLVQPVGSPLSLECTVEGTSNPNLYWYRQAAGRGLQLLFYSVGIGQISSEVPQNLSASRPQDRQFILSSKKLLLSDSGFYLCAWSVPFRDRANQPQHFGDGTRLSIL.

The chain has TRBV12-3 or TRBV12-4 and TRBJ1-2; 10 positions match TRBD1. The J segment lost 5 bases and the V segment lost 8 bases, leaving 5 bases of the junction unmatched. The CDR3 is made up of 13 amino acids. The CDR3 loop is CASGTGDQYGYTF. The CDR3, as DNA: TGTGCCAGCGGGACAGGGGACCAATATGGCTACACCTTC.

The chain employs TRBV5-1 and TRBJ1-3; TRBD1 might be the D (5 bases). The germline CDR1 and CDR2 sequences are SGHRS and YFSETQ. The CDR3 runs 16 residues. Trimming cost V 4 bases and J 0 bases, with 14 bases left between them. CDR3 sequence (DNA): TGCGCCAGCAGCCAAGGGACGTTCGACTCTGGAAACACCATATATTTT. Protein: CASSQGTFDSGNTIYF.

The chain combines TRBV2 with TRBJ2-5; 10 bases are shared with TRBD1. CDR3 length equals 13 residues. Germline lookup yields CDR1 SNHLY and CDR2 FYNNEI. The V gene end was trimmed by 6 bases and the J gene end by 3 bases; junction bases not matched to a gene: 1. CDR3 region: CASRGTGEETQYF. In DNA form, the CDR3 reads TGTGCCAGCAGAGGGACAGGGGAAGAGACCCAGTACTTC. The variable domain in full, completed from reference TRBV2 and TRBJ2-5, reads EPEVTQTPSHQVTQMGQEVILRCVPISNHLYFYWYRQILGQKVEFLVSFYNNEISEKSEIFDDQFSVERPDGSNFTLKIRSTKLEDSAMYFCASRGTGEETQYFGPGTRLLVL.

The chain employs TRBV9 and TRBJ2-4; no firm D call. Between the trimmed V and J ends, which lost 2 bases and 5 bases, there was a span of 11 bases. This CDR3 contains 14 residues. Germline loops: CDR1 SGDLS, CDR2 YYNGEE. DNA for the CDR3: TGTGCCAGCAGCGTTAGACCAGCTGAAAACATTCAGTACTTC. It is translated as CASSVRPAENIQYF.

The DNA for the CDR3 is TGTGCCAGCAGGCGAGGGACAGGGGCCACTGAAGCTTTCTTT. Its translation is CASRRGTGATEAFF. This chain connects TRBV2 to TRBJ1-1; 10 bases map to TRBD1. The CDR3 covers 14 residues. CDR1 is SNHLY and CDR2 is FYNNEI in the germline V gene. Trimming at V came to 6 bases and at J to 4 bases, leaving 5 bases not matched to a gene.

J is TRBJ2-3 and V is TRBV28; TRBD2 agrees at 8 bases. Germline V gene lookup returns CDR1 MDHEN and CDR2 SYDVKM. This CDR3 is 17 amino acids long. The V gene end was trimmed by 4 bases and the J gene end by 6 bases; junction bases not matched to a gene: 15. DNA for the CDR3: TGTGCCAGCAGTTCCGTGGGGAGCGGGGGCCTTCGGGATACGCAGTATTTT. Amino acid sequence: CASSSVGSGGLRDTQYF.

The chain joins TRBV18 to TRBJ2-1; D might be TRBD2 (6 bases). Trimming removed 3 bases at V and 8 bases at J, with 11 bases between. This CDR3 is 13 amino acids long. CDR1 and CDR2 from the germline V gene are KGHSH and LQKENI. The CDR3, as DNA: TGTGCCAGCTCACCGGGGGGTGCGGATGAGCAGTTCTTC. Translated, it gives CASSPGGADEQFF.

Only one count was recorded for this clone. The V and J genes are TRBV5-5 and TRBJ1-3; D is ambiguous. The CDR3 is made up of 13 amino acids. V dropped 2 bases and J dropped 3 bases, with 6 bases sitting between them. Germline-derived CDR1 and CDR2 are SGHKS and YYEKEE (reference sequence). CDR3 DNA sequence: TGTGCCAGCAGCTTTCCGGATGGAAACACCATATATTTT. Translating it yields CASSFPDGNTIYF.